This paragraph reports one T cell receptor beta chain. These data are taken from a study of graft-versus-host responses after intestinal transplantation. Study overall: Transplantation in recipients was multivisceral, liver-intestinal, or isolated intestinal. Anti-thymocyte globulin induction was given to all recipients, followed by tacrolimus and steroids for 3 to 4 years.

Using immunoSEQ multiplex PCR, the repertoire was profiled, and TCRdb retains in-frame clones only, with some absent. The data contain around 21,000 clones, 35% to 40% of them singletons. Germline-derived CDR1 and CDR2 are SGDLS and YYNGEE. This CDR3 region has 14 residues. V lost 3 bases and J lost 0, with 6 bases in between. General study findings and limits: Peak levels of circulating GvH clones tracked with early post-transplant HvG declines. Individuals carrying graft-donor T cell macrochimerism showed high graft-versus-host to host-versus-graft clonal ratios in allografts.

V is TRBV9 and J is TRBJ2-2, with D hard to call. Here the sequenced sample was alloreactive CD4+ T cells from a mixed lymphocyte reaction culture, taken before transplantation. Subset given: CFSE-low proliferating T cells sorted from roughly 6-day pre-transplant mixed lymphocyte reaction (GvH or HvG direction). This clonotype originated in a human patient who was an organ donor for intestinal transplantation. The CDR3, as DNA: TGTGCCAGCAGCGCCTTCACGAACACCGGGGAGCTGTTTTTT. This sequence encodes CASSAFTNTGELFF.